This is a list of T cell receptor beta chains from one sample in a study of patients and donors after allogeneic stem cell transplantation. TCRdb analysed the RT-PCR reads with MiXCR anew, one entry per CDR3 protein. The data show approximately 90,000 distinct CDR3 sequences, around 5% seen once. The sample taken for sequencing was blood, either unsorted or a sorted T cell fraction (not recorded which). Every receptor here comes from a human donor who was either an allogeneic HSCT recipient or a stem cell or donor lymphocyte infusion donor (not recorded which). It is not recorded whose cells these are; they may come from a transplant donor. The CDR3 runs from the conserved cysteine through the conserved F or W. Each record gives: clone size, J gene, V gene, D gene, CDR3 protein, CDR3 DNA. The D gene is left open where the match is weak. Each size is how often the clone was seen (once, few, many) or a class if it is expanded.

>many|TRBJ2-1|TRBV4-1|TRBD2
CASSQRGGRGNEQFF
TGCGCCAGCAGCCAACGGGGGGGCCGGGGCAATGAGCAGTTCTTC
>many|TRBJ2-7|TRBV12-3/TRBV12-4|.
CASSPHEAGFEQYF
TGTGCCAGCAGTCCCCACGAGGCAGGGTTCGAGCAGTACTTC
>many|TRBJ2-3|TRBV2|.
CASSPTSSTDTQYF
TGTGCCAGCAGCCCTACTTCTAGCACAGATACGCAGTATTTT
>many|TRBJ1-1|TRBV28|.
CASSWGGTEAFF
TGTGCCAGCTCATGGGGGGGGACTGAAGCTTTCTTT
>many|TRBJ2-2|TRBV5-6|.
CASSFDTGELFF
TGTGCCAGCAGCTTCGACACCGGGGAGCTGTTTTTT
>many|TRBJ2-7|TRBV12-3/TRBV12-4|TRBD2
CASSRLAGGFEQYF
TGTGCCAGCAGCAGACTAGCGGGGGGCTTCGAGCAGTACTTC
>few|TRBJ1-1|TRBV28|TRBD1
CASSSRGQGRTEAFF
TGTGCCAGCAGTTCTCGAGGACAGGGGAGGACTGAAGCTTTCTTT
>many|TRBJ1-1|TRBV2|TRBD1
CASRLQGAHTEAFF
TGTGCCAGCAGGTTACAGGGGGCGCACACTGAAGCTTTCTTT
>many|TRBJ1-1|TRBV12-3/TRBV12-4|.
CASMGENTEAFF
TGTGCCAGCATGGGGGAGAACACTGAAGCTTTCTTT
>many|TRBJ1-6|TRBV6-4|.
CASRPTPRNNSPLHF
TGTGCCAGCAGACCCACTCCCCGAAACAATTCACCCCTCCACTTT
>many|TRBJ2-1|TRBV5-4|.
CASSFSGSSYNEQFF
TGTGCCAGCAGCTTTTCAGGGAGCTCCTACAATGAGCAGTTCTTC